A single sample gave rise to the 10 T cell receptor beta chains below, sequenced in a study of long-term antiretroviral therapy in people with HIV. Investigators performed immunoSEQ version v3.0 at survey level. Generated by immunoSEQ multiplex PCR, the TCRdb table keeps only in-frame clones and is missing some. The table lists about 15,000 clones, around 88% of them singletons. The input for sequencing was unsorted PBMCs, taken 2.3 years before starting antiretroviral therapy. These receptors were collected from a woman in her twenties or thirties with HIV.

Written as DNA, the CDR3 is TGTGCCAGCAGCAAAGACAGAATGAACACTGAAGCTTTCTTT. It yields the protein CASSKDRMNTEAFF. The gene calls are TRBV7-6 and TRBJ1-1, with TRBD1 as a possible D gene (5 bases). Trimming took 5 bases from V and 0 from J, leaving 10 bases between them. The CDR3 is 14 amino acids. Per germline, CDR1 SGHVS and CDR2 FNYEAQ.

The chain links TRBV10-3 to TRBJ1-6; maybe TRBD1 (5 bases). Trimming took off 2 bases at V and 11 bases at J, with 10 bases between the two ends. Germline V CDR1 and CDR2: ENHRY, SYGVKD. This CDR3 has 13 residues. CDR3 amino acids: CAISEGGKTPLHF. As DNA, the CDR3 is TGTGCCATCAGTGAGGGGGGGAAAACACCCCTCCACTTT.

The sample holds one count of this clone. The rearrangement uses TRBV4-3 and TRBJ1-6; 7 nucleotides agree with TRBD1. Germline values: CDR1 LGHNA, CDR2 YSLEER. CDR3 size: 16 residues. V gave up 0 bases and J gave up 7 bases; unmatched junction bases: 6. For the CDR3, the DNA is TGCGCCAGCAGCCAAGAATTCTCAGGGGGAAATTCACCCCTCCACTTT. The encoded protein is CASSQEFSGGNSPLHF.

The V and J genes are TRBV23-1 and TRBJ1-5; D is perhaps TRBD1 (6 bases). TRBV23-1 is placed among ORFs of uncertain function. The CDR3 contains 20 residues. Trimming pared 0 bases from V and 8 bases from J, leaving 29 bases between. CDR3 sequence reads: CASSQSYRRDTVRWDEPQHF. In nucleotides, the CDR3 is TGCGCCAGCAGTCAATCGTATCGTAGGGACACCGTACGCTGGGACGAGCCCCAGCATTTT.

In this sample, this clone turned up once. The rearrangement joins TRBV21-1 to TRBJ2-7; the D call in the table, TRBD1, was not verified against the DNA. TRBV21-1 is assigned pseudogene status. The CDR3 spans 15 residues. The CDR3 coding sequence is TGTGCCAGCAGCAAAGGGGAACAGGGAACCTACGAGCAGTACTTC. Translating it yields CASSKGEQGTYEQYF.

This clone was seen only once. CDR3 protein: CASSGHLPRNEQFF. CDR3 in DNA: TGTGCCAGTAGTGGACACCTCCCGAGGAATGAGCAGTTCTTC. The chain combines TRBV19 with TRBJ2-1, with D tentatively TRBD1 (5 bases). Looked up from germline, CDR1 is LNHDA and CDR2 is SQIVND (reference sequence). The CDR3 extends over 14 amino acids. The germline V and J ends were trimmed by 5 bases and 7 bases, with 15 bases remaining between them. Supplemented by reference TRBV19 and TRBJ2-1, the full variable domain reads DGGITQSPKYLFRKEGQNVTLSCEQNLNHDAMYWYRQDPGQGLRLIYYSQIVNDFQKGDIAEGYSVSREKKESFPLTVTSAQKNPTAFYLCASSGHLPRNEQFFGPGTRLTVL.

The chain links TRBV7-8 to TRBJ1-3, with 7 bases that match TRBD1. The CDR3 spans 15 residues. Germline CDR1 and CDR2: SGHVS and FQNEAQ. With V trimmed by 5 bases and J by 2 bases, 6 bases remained unmatched. The CDR3: CASSNIGGTGNTIYF. The CDR3 DNA reads TGTGCCAGCAGCAATATAGGGGGCACTGGAAACACCATATATTTT.

This clone occurred a few times. This sequence joins TRBV5-4 and TRBJ1-2; possible D gene TRBD1, 5 bases. The germline V and J ends were trimmed by 2 bases and 6 bases, with 8 bases remaining between them. This CDR3 spans 12 amino acids. Germline lookup yields CDR1 SGHNT and CDR2 YYREEE (reference sequence). CDR3 protein: CASSFGADGYTF. The CDR3 coding sequence is TGTGCCAGCAGCTTCGGGGCAGATGGCTACACCTTC.

The CDR3 sequence is CASSLGGQGGYEQYF. The CDR3 DNA reads as TGTGCCAGCAGCTTAGGTGGACAGGGGGGCTACGAGCAGTACTTC. The J gene is TRBJ2-7, the V gene TRBV7-2; 10 bases agree with TRBD1. The germline V gene encodes CDR1 SGHTA and CDR2 FQGNSA. The ends lost 1 base at V and 3 bases at J; junction bases unmatched: 3. CDR3 size: 15 residues. The whole variable domain, filled in from reference TRBV7-2 and TRBJ2-7, reads GAGVSQSPSNKVTEKGKDVELRCDPISGHTALYWYRQSLGQGLEFLIYFQGNSAPDKSGLPSDRFSAERTGGSVSTLTIQRTQQEDSAVYLCASSLGGQGGYEQYFGPGTRLTVT.

The CDR3 DNA reads as TGTGCCGGCATCCCGGCCTGGGGGCACGGCTACACCTTC. As protein: CAGIPAWGHGYTF. V usage is TRBV2 and J usage is TRBJ1-2, with D tentatively TRBD1 (6 bases). The CDR3 contains 13 residues. CDR1 and CDR2 (germline): SNHLY, FYNNEI. V lost 11 bases, J lost 8 bases, and 21 bases lay in between.